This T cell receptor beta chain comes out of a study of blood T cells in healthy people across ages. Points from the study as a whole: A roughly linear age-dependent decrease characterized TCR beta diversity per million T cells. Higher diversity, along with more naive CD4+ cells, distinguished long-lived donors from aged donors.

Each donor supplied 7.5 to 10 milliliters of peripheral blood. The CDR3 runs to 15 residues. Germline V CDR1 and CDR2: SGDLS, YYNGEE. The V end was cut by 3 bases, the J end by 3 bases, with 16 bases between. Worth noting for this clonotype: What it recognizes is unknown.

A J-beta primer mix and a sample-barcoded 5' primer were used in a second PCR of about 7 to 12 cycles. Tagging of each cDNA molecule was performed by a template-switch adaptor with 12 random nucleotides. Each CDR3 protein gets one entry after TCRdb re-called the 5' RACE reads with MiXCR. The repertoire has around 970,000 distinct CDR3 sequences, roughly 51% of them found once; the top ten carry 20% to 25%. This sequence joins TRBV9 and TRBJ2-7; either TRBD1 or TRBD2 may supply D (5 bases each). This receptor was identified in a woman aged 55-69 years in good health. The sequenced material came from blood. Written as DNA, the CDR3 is TGTGCCAGCAGCGCTGGGACGGCTGGTCTCTACGAGCAGTACTTC. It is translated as CASSAGTAGLYEQYF.